This TCR beta chain was identified during a study of blood T cell repertoires in COVID-19. Study as a whole: Samples came from the United States, Italy and Spain, spanning acute and convalescent COVID-19.

TCRdb keeps only in-frame clones here, not all; method: immunoSEQ multiplex PCR. The sample has roughly 140,000 clones, 75% to 90% seen once. V was pared by 4 bases and J by 3 bases, with 6 bases of the junction left unmatched. In germline, CDR1 is GTSNPN, CDR2 SVGIG (reference sequence). CDR3 length equals 13 residues. The receptor was isolated from an elderly woman with acute or convalescent COVID-19. The J gene is TRBJ2-7, the V gene TRBV30; 7 positions agree with TRBD2. Input material: peripheral blood. DNA for the CDR3: TGTGCCTGGAAGGTCCAGCGGGACTACGAGCAGTACTTC. Translating it yields CAWKVQRDYEQYF.